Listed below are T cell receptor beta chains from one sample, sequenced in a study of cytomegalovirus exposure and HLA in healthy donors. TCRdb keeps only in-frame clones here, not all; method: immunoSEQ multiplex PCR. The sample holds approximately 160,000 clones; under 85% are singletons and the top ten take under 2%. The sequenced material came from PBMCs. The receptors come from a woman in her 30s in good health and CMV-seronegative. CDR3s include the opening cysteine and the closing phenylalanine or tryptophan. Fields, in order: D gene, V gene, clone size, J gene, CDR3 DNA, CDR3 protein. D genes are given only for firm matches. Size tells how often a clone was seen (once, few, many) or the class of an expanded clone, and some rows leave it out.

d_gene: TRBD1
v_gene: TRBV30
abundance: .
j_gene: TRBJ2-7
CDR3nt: TGTGCCCGAGGGACAGGGATAATCGACGAGCAGTACTTC
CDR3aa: CARGTGIIDEQYF

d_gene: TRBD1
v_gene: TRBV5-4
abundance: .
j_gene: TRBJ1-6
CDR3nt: TGTGCCAGCAGCCCGGACGGACAGGGCAATAATTCACCCCTCCACTTT
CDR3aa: CASSPDGQGNNSPLHF

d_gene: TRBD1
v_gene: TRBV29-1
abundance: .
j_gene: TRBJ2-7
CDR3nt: TGCAGCGTCGTTGTCCCGGGACAGTACTACGAGCAGTACTTC
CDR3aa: CSVVVPGQYYEQYF

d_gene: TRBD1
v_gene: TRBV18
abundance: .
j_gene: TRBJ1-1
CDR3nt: TGTGCCAGCTCCCTTGACAGGGGGCGAGTATTGGCGAACACTGAAGCTTTCTTT
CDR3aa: CASSLDRGRVLANTEAFF

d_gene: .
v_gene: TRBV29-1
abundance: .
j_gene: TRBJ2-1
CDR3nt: TGCAGCGTTGTTATTCCTTACAATGAGCAGTTCTTC
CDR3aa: CSVVIPYNEQFF

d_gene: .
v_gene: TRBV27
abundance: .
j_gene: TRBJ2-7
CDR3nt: TGTGCCAGCAGTTTATCAGGGGAAGGAGACTACGAGCAGTACTTC
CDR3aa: CASSLSGEGDYEQYF

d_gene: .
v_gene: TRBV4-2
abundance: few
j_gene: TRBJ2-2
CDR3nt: TGTGCCAGCAGCCAAGATCGGGGTATGGAGGAGCTGTTTTTT
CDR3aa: CASSQDRGMEELFF

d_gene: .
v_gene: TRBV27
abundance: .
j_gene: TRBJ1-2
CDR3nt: TGTGCCAGCTGGGGGGGCAGGGGAAATGACTATGGCTACACCTTC
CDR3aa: CASWGGRGNDYGYTF

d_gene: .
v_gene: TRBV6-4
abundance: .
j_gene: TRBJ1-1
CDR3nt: TGTGCCAGCAGTGAATCAGGGTTGCTCACTGAAGCTTTCTTT
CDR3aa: CASSESGLLTEAFF

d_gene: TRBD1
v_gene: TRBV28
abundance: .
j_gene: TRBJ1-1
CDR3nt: TGTGCCAGCAGTTTTCTCTTACCGGGACAGGGGGCTGAAGCTTTCTTT
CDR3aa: CASSFLLPGQGAEAFF

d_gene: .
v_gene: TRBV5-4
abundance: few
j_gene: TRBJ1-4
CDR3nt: TGTGCCAGCAGCTTGGAGGGAGATGGCGAAAAACTGTTTTTT
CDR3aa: CASSLEGDGEKLFF

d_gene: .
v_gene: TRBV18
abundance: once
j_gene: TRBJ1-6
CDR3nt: TGTGCCAGCTCAACTTTTAATTCACCCCTCCACTTT
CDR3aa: CASSTFNSPLHF

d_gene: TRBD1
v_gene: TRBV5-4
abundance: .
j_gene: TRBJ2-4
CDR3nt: TGTGCCAGCAGCAAACCCGACAGGGGTAATAACATTCAGTACTTC
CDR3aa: CASSKPDRGNNIQYF

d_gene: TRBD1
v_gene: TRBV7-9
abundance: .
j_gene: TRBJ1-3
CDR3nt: TGTGCCAGCAGCTTTCGACAGGGGTTGAGCTCTGGAAACACCATATATTTT
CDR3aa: CASSFRQGLSSGNTIYF

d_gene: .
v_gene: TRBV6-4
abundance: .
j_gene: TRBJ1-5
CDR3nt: TGTGCCAGCCCTCTCTCCCTAGGGGCAGTTCATAGCAATCAGCCCCAGCATTTT
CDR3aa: CASPLSLGAVHSNQPQHF

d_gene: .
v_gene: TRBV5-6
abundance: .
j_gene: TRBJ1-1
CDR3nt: TGTGCCAGCAGCCCCACGGGGGTAGGTGAAGCTTTCTTT
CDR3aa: CASSPTGVGEAFF

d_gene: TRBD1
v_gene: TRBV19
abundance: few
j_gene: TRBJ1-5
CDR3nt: TGTGCCAGTAGACGGGACAGGGGCCTTAATCAGCCCCAGCATTTT
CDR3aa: CASRRDRGLNQPQHF

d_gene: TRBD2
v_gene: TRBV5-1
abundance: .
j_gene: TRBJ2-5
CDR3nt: TGCGCCAGCAGCTTGACTAGCGCAAAAGAGACCCAGTACTTC
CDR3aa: CASSLTSAKETQYF

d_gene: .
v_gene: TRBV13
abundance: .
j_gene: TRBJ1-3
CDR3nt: TGTGCCAGCAGCTTACGGGGGTCTGGAAACACCATATATTTT
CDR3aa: CASSLRGSGNTIYF

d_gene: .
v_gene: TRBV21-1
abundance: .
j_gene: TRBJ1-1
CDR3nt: TGTGCCAGCAGCAAGTCTCTTACAGGGGTCCCGAACACTGAAGCTTTCTTT
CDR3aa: CASSKSLTGVPNTEAFF

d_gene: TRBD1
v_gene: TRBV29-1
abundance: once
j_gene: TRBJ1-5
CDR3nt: TGCAGCGTCCAGACAGGGGGCCATCAGCCCCAGCATTTT
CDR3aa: CSVQTGGHQPQHF

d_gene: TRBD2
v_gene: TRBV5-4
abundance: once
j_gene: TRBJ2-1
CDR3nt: TGTGCCAGCAGCCCGACTAGCGGGGGGGCCGGGGAGCAGTTCTTC
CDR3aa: CASSPTSGGAGEQFF

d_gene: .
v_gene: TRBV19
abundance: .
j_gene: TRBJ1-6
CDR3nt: TGTGCCGCGACCTCTGGACAGAATAATTCACCCCTCCACTTT
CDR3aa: CAATSGQNNSPLHF

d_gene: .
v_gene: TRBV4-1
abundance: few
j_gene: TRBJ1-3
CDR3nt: TGCGCCAGCAGCCAACCCTCATCAGGGAACCGAAACACCATATATTTT
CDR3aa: CASSQPSSGNRNTIYF

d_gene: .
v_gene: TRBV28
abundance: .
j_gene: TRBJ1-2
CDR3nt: TGTGCCAGCAGGCCCGGGGGCTATGGCTACACCTTC
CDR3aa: CASRPGGYGYTF

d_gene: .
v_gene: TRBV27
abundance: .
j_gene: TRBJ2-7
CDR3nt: TGTGCCAGCAGCTCTCCCCGCTCCTACGAGCAGTACTTC
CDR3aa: CASSSPRSYEQYF

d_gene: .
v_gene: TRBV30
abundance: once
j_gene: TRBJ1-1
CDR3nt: TGTGCCTGGAGTCAGGACGGGACGGGACATCCTTTCTTT
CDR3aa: CAWSQDGTGHPFF

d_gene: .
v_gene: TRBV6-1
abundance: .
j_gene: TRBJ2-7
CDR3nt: TGTGCCAGCAGTGAAGTGGGCAGGGCCTCCTACGAGCAGTACTTC
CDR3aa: CASSEVGRASYEQYF

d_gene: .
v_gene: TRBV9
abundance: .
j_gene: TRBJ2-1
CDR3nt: TGTGCCAGCAGCGTTCAACAGGTTTTGACCTACAATGAGCAGTTCTTC
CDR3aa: CASSVQQVLTYNEQFF

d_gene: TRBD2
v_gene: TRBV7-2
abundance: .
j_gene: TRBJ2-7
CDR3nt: TGTGCCAGCAGCACTAGCGGGGGGGACTACGAGCAGTACTTC
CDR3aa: CASSTSGGDYEQYF

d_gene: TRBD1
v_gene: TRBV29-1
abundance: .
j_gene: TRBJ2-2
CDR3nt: TGCAGCGTTGAGCAGGGGGCCGACACCGGGGAGCTGTTTTTT
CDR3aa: CSVEQGADTGELFF

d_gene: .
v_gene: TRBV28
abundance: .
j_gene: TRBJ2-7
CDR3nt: TGTGCCAGCAGTTTTACTTCCTCCGCAGGACGCAACAGGTACGAGCAGTACTTC
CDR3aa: CASSFTSSAGRNRYEQYF

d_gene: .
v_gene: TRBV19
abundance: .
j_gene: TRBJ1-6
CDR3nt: TGTGCCAGTAGTACAGGGAATAATTCACCCCTCCACTTT
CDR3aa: CASSTGNNSPLHF

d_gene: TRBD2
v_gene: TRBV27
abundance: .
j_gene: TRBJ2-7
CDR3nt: TGTGCCAGCAGTTTACGGCGGGGGAGCTCCTACGAGCAGTACTTC
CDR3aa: CASSLRRGSSYEQYF

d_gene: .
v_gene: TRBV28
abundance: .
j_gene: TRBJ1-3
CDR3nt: TGTGCCAGCAGTAAGTTGAGCTCTGGAAACACCATATATTTT
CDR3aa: CASSKLSSGNTIYF

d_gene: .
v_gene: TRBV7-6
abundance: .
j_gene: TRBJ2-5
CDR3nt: TGTGCCAGCAGCGAGGGAGTCAGACCAGAGACCCAGTACTTC
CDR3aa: CASSEGVRPETQYF

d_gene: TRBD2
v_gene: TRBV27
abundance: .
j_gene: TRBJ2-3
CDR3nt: TGTGCCAGCTCTAGCGGCCTCACAGATACGCAGTATTTT
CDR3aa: CASSSGLTDTQYF

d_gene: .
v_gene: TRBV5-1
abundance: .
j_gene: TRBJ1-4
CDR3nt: TGCGCCAGCAGCTTGCACAGAACTAATGAAAAACTGTTTTTT
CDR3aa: CASSLHRTNEKLFF

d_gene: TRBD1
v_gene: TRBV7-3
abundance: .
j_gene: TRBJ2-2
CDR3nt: TGTGCCAGCAGCTTACGGGACAGGGGTACCGGGGAGCTGTTTTTT
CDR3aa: CASSLRDRGTGELFF

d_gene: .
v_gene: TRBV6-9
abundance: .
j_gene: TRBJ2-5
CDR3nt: TGTGCCAGCAGTTCCGAAGACCTAGCCCACAGGACCCAGTACTTC
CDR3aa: CASSSEDLAHRTQYF

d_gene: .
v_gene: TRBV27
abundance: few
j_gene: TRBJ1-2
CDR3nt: TGTGCCAGCAGTAGCACCGGACAGATCTATGGCTACACCTTC
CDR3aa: CASSSTGQIYGYTF

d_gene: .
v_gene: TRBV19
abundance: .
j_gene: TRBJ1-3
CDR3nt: TGTGCCAGTAGTGGCAGGGGCTCTGGAAACACCATATATTTT
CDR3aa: CASSGRGSGNTIYF

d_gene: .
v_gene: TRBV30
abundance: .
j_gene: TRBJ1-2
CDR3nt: TGTGCCTGGGGACTCGACACCTACCTGGATGGCTACACCTTC
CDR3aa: CAWGLDTYLDGYTF

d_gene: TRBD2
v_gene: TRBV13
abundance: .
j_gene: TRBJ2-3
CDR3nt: TGTGCCAGCAGCCGCTCCAGCGGGGGAGGCACAGATACGCAGTATTTT
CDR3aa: CASSRSSGGGTDTQYF

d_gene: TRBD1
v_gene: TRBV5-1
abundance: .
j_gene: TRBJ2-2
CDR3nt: TGCGCCAGCACAACAGGGGTAAACACCGGGGAGCTGTTTTTT
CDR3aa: CASTTGVNTGELFF

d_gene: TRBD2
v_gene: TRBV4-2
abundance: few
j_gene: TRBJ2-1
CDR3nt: TGTGCCAGCAGCCAAGACGGGACTAGCGGCTACAATGAGCAGTTCTTC
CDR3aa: CASSQDGTSGYNEQFF

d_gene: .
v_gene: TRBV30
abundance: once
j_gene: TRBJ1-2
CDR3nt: TGTGCCTGGAGTGTAGGGGGGGCGACCGTCTATGGCTACACCTTC
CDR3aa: CAWSVGGATVYGYTF

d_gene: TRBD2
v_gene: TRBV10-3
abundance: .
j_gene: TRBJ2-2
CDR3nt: TGTGCCATCAGTGGGCTAGCGGGGGGCCTTGGCGGGGAGCTGTTTTTT
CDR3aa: CAISGLAGGLGGELFF

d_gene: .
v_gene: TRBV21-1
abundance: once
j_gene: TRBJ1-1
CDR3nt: TGTGCCAGCAGCAAAGGGGACAGGATGAACACTGAAGCTTTCTTT
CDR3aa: CASSKGDRMNTEAFF

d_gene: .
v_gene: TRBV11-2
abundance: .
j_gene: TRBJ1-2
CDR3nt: TGTGCCAGCAGCTTAGACAGTAACTATGGCTACACCTTC
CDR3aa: CASSLDSNYGYTF

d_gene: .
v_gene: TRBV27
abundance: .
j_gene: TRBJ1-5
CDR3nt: TGTGCCAGCAGCCCGTCCGCGACTGATCAGCCCCAGCATTTT
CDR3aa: CASSPSATDQPQHF

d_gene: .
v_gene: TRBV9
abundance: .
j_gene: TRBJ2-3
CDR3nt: TGTGCCAGCAGCCCAAGGGGTCTAACAGATACGCAGTATTTT
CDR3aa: CASSPRGLTDTQYF

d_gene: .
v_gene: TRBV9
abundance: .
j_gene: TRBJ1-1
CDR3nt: TGTGCCAGCAGTCCAGGGTTCGGTGAAGCTTTCTTT
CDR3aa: CASSPGFGEAFF

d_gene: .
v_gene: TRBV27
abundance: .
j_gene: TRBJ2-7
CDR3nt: TGTGCCAGCAGTTTATCGGGGCTTTTGGGCTACGAGCAGTACTTC
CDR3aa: CASSLSGLLGYEQYF

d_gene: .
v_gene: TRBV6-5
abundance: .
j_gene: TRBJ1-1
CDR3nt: TGTGCCAGCAGTTACTCTCGGGGGAGCTCGGGCACTGAAGCTTTCTTT
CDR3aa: CASSYSRGSSGTEAFF

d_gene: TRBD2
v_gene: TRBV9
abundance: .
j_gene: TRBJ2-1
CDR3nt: TGTGCCAGCAGCGCTAGACTAGCGGGAGATACCCCGAATGAGCAGTTCTTC
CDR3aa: CASSARLAGDTPNEQFF

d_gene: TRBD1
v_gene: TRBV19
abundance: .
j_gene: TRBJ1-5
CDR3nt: TGTGCCAGTAGTATTACCCAGGGGGATCAGCCCCAGCATTTT
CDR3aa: CASSITQGDQPQHF

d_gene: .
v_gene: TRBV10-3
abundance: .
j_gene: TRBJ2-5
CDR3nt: TGTGCCATCAGTGAGTCCCTGCCGAGGCCTATCCAAGAGACCCAGTACTTC
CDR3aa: CAISESLPRPIQETQYF

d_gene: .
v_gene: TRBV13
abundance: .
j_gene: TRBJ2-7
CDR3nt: TGTGCCAGCAGCTTAGGGACAGGACAACTCTACGAGCAGTACTTC
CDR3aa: CASSLGTGQLYEQYF

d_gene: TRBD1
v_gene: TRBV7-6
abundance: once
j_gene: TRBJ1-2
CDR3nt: TGTGCCAGCAGCTTAGGCCACGACAGGGGGAGGTTCTATGGCTACACCTTC
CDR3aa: CASSLGHDRGRFYGYTF